This TCR beta chain stems from a study of coeliac disease. This table comes from immunoSEQ multiplex PCR, and its TCRdb copy is limited to in-frame clones, with some not included. The profile covers about 2,700 clones, with around 59% appearing a single time and 18% taken by the ten largest. The CDR3 is 14 amino acids. Germline loops: CDR1 SQVTM, CDR2 ANQGSEA. V gave up 6 bases and J gave up 9 bases; unmatched junction bases: 13. The sequenced sample consisted of intraepithelial lymphocytes from the gut. The chain couples TRBV29-1 to TRBJ2-7; TRBD1 matches at 11 bases. This sequence was found in a man aged 55-75 years with celiac disease on a gluten-free diet. This CDR3 is CSVRTGQGGGLQYF. Written as DNA, the CDR3 is TGCAGCGTCCGAACGGGACAGGGGGGCGGACTGCAGTACTTC.